These 11 T cell receptor beta chains share one sample of origin, sequenced in a study of shared clonotypes between healthy human individuals. Clones were read by immunoSEQ multiplex PCR, and TCRdb kept only the in-frame ones, dropping some. The sample consists of millions of clones, around 94% of them appearing once. Input material: naive CD4+ T cells sorted from blood. Regarding subset: CD45RA+ positively selected. The receptors here all came from a man in his late teens or twenties in good health.

The chain uses TRBV7-2 and TRBJ1-4; 11 positions match TRBD1. Trimming cost V 3 bases and J 8 bases; bases outside gene matches: 5. The germline gives CDR1 SGHTA, CDR2 FQGNSA. The CDR3 length is 15 residues. The CDR3 DNA reads TGTGCCAGCAGCTTGGACAGGGGGCCTTACGAAAAACTGTTTTTT. This sequence encodes CASSLDRGPYEKLFF.

V is TRBV2 and J is TRBJ2-3, with D uncertain. V lost 7 bases and J 7 bases, leaving 9 bases between the germline ends. The CDR3 extends over 11 amino acids. Per germline, CDR1 SNHLY and CDR2 FYNNEI. CDR3 sequence: CASKKEYTQYF. The CDR3 nucleotides read TGTGCCAGCAAAAAGGAATATACGCAGTATTTT.

The genes are TRBV7-9 and TRBJ2-5, with 14 bases that match TRBD2. Germline V gene data show CDR1 as SEHNR and CDR2 as FQNEAQ (reference sequence). This CDR3 has 16 amino acids. Trimming at V came to 5 bases and at J to 6 bases, leaving 8 bases not matched to a gene. CDR3 nucleotides: TGTGCCAGCAGCCGACGGACTAGCGGGGGGTGGAAGACCCAGTACTTC. This sequence encodes CASSRRTSGGWKTQYF.

The chain couples TRBV25-1 to TRBJ2-7; D may match TRBD1 or TRBD2 (5 bases each). The CDR3 loop spans 16 amino acids. Germline loops: CDR1 MGHDK, CDR2 SYGVNS. V was shortened by 3 bases and J by 0 bases, with 15 bases between the two germline ends. The CDR3 spells CASSEHSGARSYEQYF. CDR3 coding DNA: TGTGCCAGCAGTGAGCACTCCGGGGCCCGCTCCTACGAGCAGTACTTC.

About this clone itself: The identical CDR3 is also encoded by other nucleotide sequences in the sample. J is TRBJ2-1 and V is TRBV9; D gene uncertain. The CDR3 consists of 13 residues. Between the trimmed V and J ends, which lost 2 bases and 3 bases, there was a span of 6 bases. The germline V gene has CDR1 SGDLS and CDR2 YYNGEE. CDR3 DNA sequence: TGTGCCAGCAGCGTTAACAGCTACAATGAGCAGTTCTTC. Translating it yields CASSVNSYNEQFF. Full variable domain (remainder filled in from reference TRBV9 and TRBJ2-1): DSGVTQTPKHLITATGQRVTLRCSPRSGDLSVYWYQQSLDQGLQFLIQYYNGEERAKGNILERFSAQQFPDLHSELNLSSLELGDSALYFCASSVNSYNEQFFGPGTRLTVL.

The CDR3 here is CSPRDSYGYTF. In DNA, the CDR3 is TGCAGCCCCCGGGACAGCTATGGCTACACCTTC. The chain is built from TRBV20-1 and TRBJ1-2; 7 bases agree with TRBD1. CDR3 length: 11 residues. Germline V gene data show CDR1 as DFQATT and CDR2 as SNEGSKA (reference sequence).

The chain uses TRBV15 and TRBJ1-2, with a weak D call TRBD1 (6 bases). The ends were cut back, 1 base at V and 6 bases at J, with 15 bases in the middle. The CDR3 consists of 15 residues. Germline CDR1 LNHNV, CDR2 YYDKDF (reference sequence). CDR3 coding DNA: TGTGCCACCAGCAGAGTAAGGGGAACAGGGAATGGCTACACCTTC. Amino acids: CATSRVRGTGNGYTF.

This chain joins TRBV18 and TRBJ1-2; 9 bases match TRBD1. CDR1 and CDR2 from the germline V gene are KGHSH and LQKENI. After removal of 3 bases from V and 7 bases from J, the junction contained 9 bases not matched to a gene. The CDR3 is made up of 15 amino acids. The CDR3 DNA is TGTGCCAGCTCACCGCGACAGGGGGACGTTGGTGGCTACACCTTC. Translating gives CASSPRQGDVGGYTF.

J is TRBJ1-5 and V is TRBV18, with D hard to call. The V gene's germline CDR1 is KGHSH and CDR2 LQKENI. With 2 bases removed from V and 1 base from J, the gap between germline ends came to 9 bases. This CDR3 has 15 residues. CDR3 sequence reads: CASSPRGKSNQPQHF. CDR3 nucleotides: TGTGCCAGCTCACCAAGAGGGAAGAGCAATCAGCCCCAGCATTTT.

The chain uses TRBV7-6 and TRBJ2-1, with D possibly being TRBD1 (8 bases). The CDR3 contains 17 residues. Germline V gives CDR1 SGHVS, CDR2 FNYEAQ. Trimming cost V 1 base and J 3 bases, with 16 bases left between them. CDR3 sequence (DNA): TGTGCCAGCAGCTTAGGTACAGGGGGGGGAAACTACAATGAGCAGTTCTTC. Translating gives CASSLGTGGGNYNEQFF.

CDR3 sequence reads: CASTRERAPSGETQYF. The CDR3 DNA reads as TGTGCCAGCACCCGCGAAAGAGCCCCCAGCGGGGAGACCCAGTACTTC. This chain uses TRBV28 with TRBJ2-5, with D possibly being TRBD2 (6 bases). This CDR3 has 16 residues. The V and J ends lost 7 bases and 5 bases respectively, with 23 bases between them. Germline loops: CDR1 MDHEN, CDR2 SYDVKM.